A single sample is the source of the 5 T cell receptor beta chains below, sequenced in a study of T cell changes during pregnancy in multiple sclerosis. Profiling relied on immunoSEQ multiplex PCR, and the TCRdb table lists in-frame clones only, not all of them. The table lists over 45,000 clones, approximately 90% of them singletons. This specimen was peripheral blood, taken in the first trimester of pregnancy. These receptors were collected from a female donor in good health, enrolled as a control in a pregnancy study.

The CDR3 sequence: CASSQGGGSEPQHF. The CDR3, as DNA: TGCGCCAGCAGCCAAGGGGGGGGGTCAGAGCCCCAGCATTTT. The J gene is TRBJ1-5, the V gene TRBV4-1; D perhaps matches TRBD1 (5 bases). Deletions cut 1 base from V and 8 bases from J, with 12 bases between. From germline, CDR1 is MGHRA and CDR2 YSYEKL. This CDR3 comprises 14 residues.

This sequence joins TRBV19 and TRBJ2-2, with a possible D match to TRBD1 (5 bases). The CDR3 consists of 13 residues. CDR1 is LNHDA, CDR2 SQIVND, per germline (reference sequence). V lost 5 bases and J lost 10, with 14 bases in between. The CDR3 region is CASSSGHPTELFF. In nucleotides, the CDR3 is TGTGCCAGTAGTTCCGGACACCCAACGGAGCTGTTTTTT.

CDR3 residues: CARGTDFTGELFF. In DNA, the CDR3 is TGTGCCAGAGGGACAGACTTCACCGGGGAGCTGTTTTTT. The chain recombines TRBV6-1 with TRBJ2-2; TRBD1 matches 7 bases. V was pared by 9 bases and J by 4 bases, with 5 bases of the junction left unmatched. CDR1 MNHNS and CDR2 SASEGT come from the germline V gene. This CDR3 contains 13 residues.

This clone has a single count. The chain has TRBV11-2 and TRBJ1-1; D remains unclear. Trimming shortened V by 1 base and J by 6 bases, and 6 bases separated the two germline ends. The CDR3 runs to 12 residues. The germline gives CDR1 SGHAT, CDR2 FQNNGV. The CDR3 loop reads CASSLVPPEAFF. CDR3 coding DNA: TGTGCCAGCAGCTTAGTCCCTCCTGAAGCTTTCTTT. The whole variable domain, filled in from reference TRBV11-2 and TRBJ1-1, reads EAGVAQSPRYKIIEKRQSVAFWCNPISGHATLYWYQQILGQGPKLLIQFQNNGVVDDSQLPKDRFSAERLKGVDSTLKIQPAKLEDSAVYLCASSLVPPEAFFGQGTRLTVV.

CDR3 region: CASKESGTDTQYF. The CDR3 bases are TGTGCCAGCAAGGAATCGGGGACAGATACGCAGTATTTT. The chain uses TRBV6-5 and TRBJ2-3, with D possibly matching TRBD2 (5 bases). This CDR3 has 13 residues. Germline V gene sequence: CDR1 MNHEY, CDR2 SVGAGI. V lost 7 bases and J 3 bases, leaving 11 bases between the germline ends.